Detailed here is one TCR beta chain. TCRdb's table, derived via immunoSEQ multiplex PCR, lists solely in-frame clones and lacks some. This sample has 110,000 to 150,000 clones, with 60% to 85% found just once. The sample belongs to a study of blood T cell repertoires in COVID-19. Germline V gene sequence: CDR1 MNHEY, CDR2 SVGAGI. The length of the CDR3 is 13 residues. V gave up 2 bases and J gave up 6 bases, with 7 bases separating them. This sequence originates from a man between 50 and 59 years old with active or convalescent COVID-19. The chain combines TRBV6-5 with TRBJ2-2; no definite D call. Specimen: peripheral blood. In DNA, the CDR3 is TGTGCCAGCAGTTACATGCGTTCCGGGGAGCTGTTTTTT. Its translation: CASSYMRSGELFF.